A single sample gave rise to the 29 T cell receptor beta chains below, sequenced in a study of blood T cell repertoires in COVID-19. Clones were sequenced by immunoSEQ multiplex PCR, and TCRdb holds only the in-frame ones, with some missing. This table holds some 320,000 clones, more than 75% found once. What was sequenced was PBMCs or T cells enriched from blood (not recorded which). These receptors originate from a man aged 55 to 69 who had recovered from COVID-19.

V usage is TRBV15 and J usage is TRBJ1-5; D uncertain. V was trimmed by 0 bases and J by 0 bases, leaving 3 bases between them. Germline-derived CDR1 and CDR2 are LNHNV and YYDKDF (reference sequence). CDR3 length equals 14 residues. The CDR3 sequence: CATSRDSSNQPQHF. CDR3 sequence (DNA): TGTGCCACCAGCAGAGACAGTAGCAATCAGCCCCAGCATTTT.

V usage is TRBV19 and J usage is TRBJ2-1; TRBD1 matches at 8 bases. The V gene end was trimmed by 7 bases and the J gene end by 0 bases; junction bases not matched to a gene: 2. This CDR3 has 14 residues. CDR1 and CDR2 from the germline V gene are LNHDA and SQIVND (reference sequence). CDR3 DNA: TGTGCCAGTAACAGGGGGAGCTCCTACAATGAGCAGTTCTTC. Protein: CASNRGSSYNEQFF. The full variable domain, its missing parts supplied by reference TRBV19 and TRBJ2-1, is DGGITQSPKYLFRKEGQNVTLSCEQNLNHDAMYWYRQDPGQGLRLIYYSQIVNDFQKGDIAEGYSVSREKKESFPLTVTSAQKNPTAFYLCASNRGSSYNEQFFGPGTRLTVL.

In DNA form, the CDR3 reads TGTGCCAGCAGTTCGGGACAGGGGGCGAATACAGAGACCCAGTACTTC. Translated, it gives CASSSGQGANTETQYF. V and J are TRBV6-2 or TRBV6-3 and TRBJ2-5; TRBD1 agrees at 12 bases. This CDR3 is built from 16 residues. From germline, CDR1 is MNHEY and CDR2 SVGEGT. V lost 4 bases to trimming and J lost 4 bases; unmatched junction nucleotides: 7.

The sample holds a few counts of this clone. Here the CDR3 DNA reads TGTGCCAGCAGTTTAGTACAGGCCTATGGCTACACCTTC. This codes for CASSLVQAYGYTF. The chain is built from TRBV12-3 or TRBV12-4 and TRBJ1-2, with a possible D match to TRBD1 (5 bases). Trimming took off 1 base at V and 4 bases at J, with 7 bases between the two ends. The CDR3 has 13 residues.

The chain has TRBV28 and TRBJ1-2; TRBD1 matches 9 bases. The germline gives CDR1 MDHEN, CDR2 SYDVKM. Trimming cost V 6 bases and J 8 bases; bases outside gene matches: 10. The CDR3 totals 14 residues. CDR3 loop: CASSPTGGYRGYTF. CDR3 DNA: TGTGCCAGCAGCCCAACAGGGGGCTATCGGGGCTACACCTTC.

The rearrangement joins TRBV29-1 to TRBJ1-1; D may be TRBD1 (5 bases). V lost 7 bases, J lost 0 bases, and 15 bases lay in between. The CDR3 covers 14 residues. The germline V gene has CDR1 SQVTM and CDR2 ANQGSEA. The CDR3 sequence: CSARQLLMNTEAFF. The DNA of the CDR3 is TGCAGCGCCAGACAGTTACTCATGAACACTGAAGCTTTCTTT.

The chain uses TRBV6-5 and TRBJ2-7; 12 positions match TRBD1. CDR1 MNHEY and CDR2 SVGAGI come from the germline V gene. V was pared by 6 bases and J by 6 bases, with 6 bases of the junction left unmatched. This CDR3 spans 14 amino acids. The CDR3 reads CASRFRDRGPEQYF. The CDR3 region has the DNA TGTGCCAGCAGATTCCGGGACAGGGGGCCCGAGCAGTACTTC.

This chain connects TRBV7-6 to TRBJ1-2, with a tentative D call TRBD1 (5 bases). The germline V gene has CDR1 SGHVS and CDR2 FNYEAQ. Trimming removed 5 bases from V and 4 bases from J, with 17 bases in between. The CDR3 extends over 15 amino acids. The CDR3 reads CASSPGTFGGYGYTF. The CDR3 nucleotides read TGTGCCAGCAGCCCTGGGACCTTCGGGGGCTATGGCTACACCTTC.

The chain has TRBV6-6 and TRBJ2-7; maybe TRBD2 (6 bases). This CDR3 contains 15 residues. In germline, CDR1 is MNHNY, CDR2 SVGAGI (reference sequence). Between the trimmed V and J ends, which lost 1 base and 5 bases, there was a span of 15 bases. CDR3 region: CASSYFGGAAHEQYF. In DNA form, the CDR3 reads TGTGCCAGCAGTTACTTCGGGGGAGCTGCCCACGAGCAGTACTTC.

The CDR3 reads CASNPGLVNEQFF. CDR3 coding DNA: TGTGCCAGCAACCCAGGACTAGTCAATGAGCAGTTCTTC. The chain links TRBV12-3 or TRBV12-4 to TRBJ2-1, with 7 bases aligning to TRBD2. This CDR3 spans 13 amino acids. J gave up 6 bases and V 7 bases, and 6 bases lay outside the gene matches.

CDR3 region: CASSAGTSTGELFF. In nucleotides, the CDR3 is TGTGCCAGCAGCGCGGGGACTAGCACCGGGGAGCTGTTTTTT. The V call is TRBV7-8, the J call TRBJ2-2; TRBD2 matches at 8 bases. Unmatched junction bases numbered 3, after V lost 5 bases and J lost 4 bases. The CDR3 runs 14 residues. Germline loops: CDR1 SGHVS, CDR2 FQNEAQ.

The chain has TRBV4-1 and TRBJ1-4, with 7 bases aligning to TRBD1. This CDR3 comprises 18 residues. V dropped 4 bases and J dropped 0; count of bases not matched to a gene: 11. Germline CDR1 is MGHRA and CDR2 is YSYEKL. Written as DNA, the CDR3 is TGCGCCAGCAGCCGCTATTCGACAGGGAGAGCAACTAATGAAAAACTGTTTTTT. Its protein is CASSRYSTGRATNEKLFF.

This clone was recorded only once. This chain connects TRBV5-4 to TRBJ1-1; TRBD1 agrees at 8 bases. Losses at the gene ends were 3 bases for V and 4 bases for J; bases not matched to a gene: 5. Germline loops: CDR1 SGHNT, CDR2 YYREEE (reference sequence). There are 14 residues in the CDR3. This chain's CDR3 is CASSSRTGGTEAFF. DNA for the CDR3: TGTGCCAGCAGCTCCCGTACAGGGGGCACTGAAGCTTTCTTT.

The V gene is TRBV6-5, the J gene TRBJ2-1; 7 bases match TRBD2. This CDR3 is 13 amino acids long. Germline loops: CDR1 MNHEY, CDR2 SVGAGI. Losses at the gene ends were 8 bases for V and 4 bases for J; bases not matched to a gene: 5. The CDR3 coding sequence is TGTGCCAGCGCCAGCGGGAATTACAATGAGCAGTTCTTC. It specifies CASASGNYNEQFF.

The rearrangement uses TRBV18 and TRBJ1-1; 7 bases are shared with TRBD1. The CDR3 spans 13 residues. The V gene's germline CDR1 is KGHSH and CDR2 LQKENI. V lost 6 bases to trimming and J lost 8 bases; unmatched junction nucleotides: 9. CDR3 DNA sequence: TGTGCCAGCTCGGCAATTTTACAGGGGGAAGCTTTCTTT. It codes for CASSAILQGEAFF. The complete variable domain, with remaining parts taken from reference TRBV18 and TRBJ1-1, reads NAGVMQNPRHLVRRRGQEARLRCSPMKGHSHVYWYRQLPEEGLKFMVYLQKENIIDESGMPKERFSAEFPKEGPSILRIQQVVRGDSAAYFCASSAILQGEAFFGQGTRLTVV.

Concerning this clone itself: The same CDR3 also results from other DNA sequences found in this sample. The rearrangement links TRBV7-9 to TRBJ2-1; D perhaps matches TRBD1 (5 bases). Trimming took 1 base from V and 10 from J, leaving 11 bases between them. Looked up from germline, CDR1 is SEHNR and CDR2 is FQNEAQ (reference sequence). There are 13 residues in the CDR3. The CDR3: CASSLGQGNEQFF. The CDR3 DNA is TGTGCCAGCAGCTTAGGGCAGGGTAACGAGCAGTTCTTC. Using reference TRBV7-9 and TRBJ2-1 for the parts outside the CDR3, the full variable domain is DTGVSQNPRHKITKRGQNVTFRCDPISEHNRLYWYRQTLGQGPEFLTYFQNEAQLEKSRLLSDRFSAERPKGSFSTLEIQRTEQGDSAMYLCASSLGQGNEQFFGPGTRLTVL.

J is TRBJ1-4 and V is TRBV6-5; 9 nucleotides line up with TRBD1. Per germline, CDR1 MNHEY and CDR2 SVGAGI. CDR3 length equals 14 residues. V lost 6 bases and J lost 14; bases outside the gene matches: 13. The CDR3 sequence: CASSPQGAPFKLFF. The DNA for the CDR3 is TGTGCCAGCAGCCCACAGGGGGCCCCCTTTAAGCTGTTTTTT.

Here the CDR3 reads CASSPRSLGANVLTF. The CDR3 region has the DNA TGTGCCAGCAGCCCCAGGTCTCTTGGGGCCAACGTCCTGACTTTC. The gene calls are TRBV6-5 and TRBJ2-6, with D uncertain. Germline CDR1 reads MNHEY; CDR2 reads SVGAGI. This CDR3 is built from 15 residues. V dropped 6 bases and J dropped 3 bases, with 12 bases sitting between them.

The chain couples TRBV4-1 to TRBJ1-2, with 8 bases that match TRBD1. This CDR3 spans 17 amino acids. Germline CDR1 is MGHRA and CDR2 is YSYEKL. V was clipped by 3 bases and J by 8 bases; unmatched bases: 17. The CDR3 nucleotides are TGCGCCAGCAGCCAGCCCCGGCGGGACAGGAAAAAAGTCGGCTACACCTTC. Translated: CASSQPRRDRKKVGYTF.

The rearrangement uses TRBV6-5 and TRBJ2-7, with TRBD2 identical over 11 bases. The junction had 10 bases not matched to a gene; V was cut back by 6 bases and J by 6 bases. Germline CDR1 and CDR2: MNHEY and SVGAGI. The CDR3 extends over 15 amino acids. CDR3 in DNA: TGTGCCAGCAGAGGGAGACTAGCGGGATCAGGCGAGCAGTACTTC. It encodes CASRGRLAGSGEQYF.

V gene TRBV10-3 combines with J gene TRBJ1-1, with 10 bases aligning to TRBD1. Per germline, CDR1 ENHRY and CDR2 SYGVKD. V shed 6 bases, J shed 2 bases, and the junction held 9 bases outside the gene matches. The CDR3 spans 16 residues. The CDR3 loop reads CAISLRDRGVNTEAFF. As DNA, the CDR3 is TGTGCCATCAGCCTGAGGGACAGGGGAGTAAACACTGAAGCTTTCTTT.

The V and J genes are TRBV19 and TRBJ1-5; TRBD1 agrees at 10 bases. V trimming: 5 bases; J trimming: 5 bases; junction bases outside the gene matches: 9. From germline, CDR1 is LNHDA and CDR2 SQIVND (reference sequence). This CDR3 region has 16 residues. CDR3 DNA: TGTGCCAGTAGTTCTCGGCGACAGGGGGCGGATCAGCCCCAGCATTTT. Protein product: CASSSRRQGADQPQHF. The complete variable domain, with remaining parts taken from reference TRBV19 and TRBJ1-5, reads DGGITQSPKYLFRKEGQNVTLSCEQNLNHDAMYWYRQDPGQGLRLIYYSQIVNDFQKGDIAEGYSVSREKKESFPLTVTSAQKNPTAFYLCASSSRRQGADQPQHFGDGTRLSIL.

The rearrangement joins TRBV3-1 (or the pseudogene TRBV3-2) to TRBJ1-5; D gene uncertain. There are 14 residues in the CDR3. Per the germline V gene, CDR1 is LGHDT and CDR2 is YNNKEL (reference sequence). Trimming took off 2 bases at V and 1 base at J, with 6 bases between the two ends. The CDR3 spells CASSQMSSNQPQHF. CDR3 sequence (DNA): TGTGCCAGCAGCCAAATGTCAAGCAATCAGCCCCAGCATTTT.

The rearrangement uses TRBV29-1 and TRBJ1-1; D call uncertain. V was cut by 7 bases and J by 4 bases, with 13 bases left in between. The length of the CDR3 is 12 residues. CDR1 and CDR2 from the germline V gene are SQVTM and ANQGSEA. The CDR3 DNA is TGCAGCGCGGTAGAGGTAAGCACTGAAGCTTTCTTT. The encoded protein is CSAVEVSTEAFF.

The rearrangement joins TRBV5-1 to TRBJ1-6; D might be TRBD1 (5 bases). The germline gives CDR1 SGHRS, CDR2 YFSETQ. CDR3 length: 15 amino acids. The V end lost 4 bases, the J end lost 9 bases, and 17 bases lay between the germline ends. The CDR3 DNA sequence: TGCGCCAGCAGCCTTGGGGGTCAGGGAGGTTCACCCCTCCACTTT. Amino acid sequence: CASSLGGQGGSPLHF. Using reference TRBV5-1 and TRBJ1-6 for the parts outside the CDR3, the full variable domain is KAGVTQTPRYLIKTRGQQVTLSCSPISGHRSVSWYQQTPGQGLQFLFEYFSETQRNKGNFPGRFSGRQFSNSRSEMNVSTLELGDSALYLCASSLGGQGGSPLHFGNGTRLTVT.

The V call is TRBV9, the J call TRBJ1-5, with 9 bases identical to TRBD1. The CDR3 loop spans 15 amino acids. V trimming: 3 bases; J trimming: 6 bases; junction bases outside the gene matches: 7. The V gene's germline CDR1 is SGDLS and CDR2 YYNGEE. The CDR3 spells CASSEGGQGSQPQHF. CDR3 in DNA: TGTGCCAGCAGCGAAGGGGGACAGGGCAGTCAGCCCCAGCATTTT.

The V and J genes are TRBV25-1 and TRBJ2-3; the match to TRBD2 covers 15 bases. V shed 5 bases and J 4 bases; nucleotides not matched to a gene: 7. The germline CDR1 and CDR2 sequences are MGHDK and SYGVNS. This CDR3 has 17 amino acids. CDR3 residues: CASSTGTSGRIADTQYF. The CDR3 DNA sequence: TGTGCCAGCAGTACTGGGACTAGCGGGAGGATCGCAGATACGCAGTATTTT.

The rearrangement links TRBV7-2 to TRBJ2-7, with 14 positions matching TRBD2. Germline loops: CDR1 SGHTA, CDR2 FQGNSA. The V segment lost 4 bases and the J segment 5 bases; nucleotides outside the gene matches: 10. CDR3 length: 17 residues. The CDR3 DNA reads TGTGCCAGCAGCTATACCGGGACTAGCGGGAGCCCCCACGAGCAGTACTTC. Amino acid sequence: CASSYTGTSGSPHEQYF.

The chain has TRBV9 and TRBJ1-6, with D possibly being TRBD1 (5 bases). The CDR3 sequence is 16 residues long. CDR1 and CDR2 (germline): SGDLS, YYNGEE. V dropped 0 bases and J dropped 1 base, with 8 bases sitting between them. The DNA of the CDR3 is TGTGCCAGCAGCGTAGCGGACACATCCTATAATTCACCCCTCCACTTT. This gives the protein CASSVADTSYNSPLHF.